The entry below gives a single T cell receptor (beta chain) sequence along with its context. Antigen: not known. This sequence may be a read error, since a much larger clone differs from it by one base. Amplification of the TCR beta CDR3 regions used RNA transcripts (as template). Second-round multiplex PCR followed a first-round RT-PCR using HTBI primers. MiXCR was run by TCRdb on the multiplex PCR reads, yielding one entry per CDR3 protein. The sample has 500,000 to 700,000 distinct CDR3 sequences, around a fifth seen once. The source of the sample is a study of Graves' ophthalmopathy and Graves' hyperthyroidism. General study findings and limits: Blood also carried most expanded thyroid clonotypes exceeding 0.001 frequency. With just under 90% sensitivity and roughly 76% specificity, a 13-signature model separated ophthalmopathy from stable hyperthyroidism.

Researchers classed hyperthyroidism as stable given no ophthalmopathy within 18 months of follow-up. Each hyperthyroidism patient was newly diagnosed, with under 2 months' duration, and aged 18 to 65. The sample was peripheral blood. The clonotype originates from a woman between 18 and 30 years old with stable Graves' hyperthyroidism. Some clones in this sample may be carry-over from other donors' samples.

CDR3 protein: CASSLYGSYHPQHF. The CDR3 nucleotides read TGTGCCAGCAGTTTGTACGGCAGCTATCATCCCCAGCATTTT. The chain combines TRBV12-3 or TRBV12-4 with TRBJ1-5, with D hard to call. There are 14 residues in the CDR3.